The TCR beta chain described here comes from a study of CD4 T cells in lung cancer (dated by TCRdb to between 2018 and 2020). Context from the whole study: The study screened blood T cells of NSCLC patients for responses to candidate mutation-encoded neoepitopes and isolated neoantigen-specific CD4+ T-cell clones and TCRs. Tumor and non-adjacent lung tissue came from a handful of patients undergoing curative-intent resections for stage I-III non-small cell lung cancer. Aged 60 to 69 when blood was donated, the resected patients, most of whom were former smokers, had either lung adenocarcinoma or squamous cell carcinoma. Treatments received by the patients before blood donation included platinum chemotherapy, and some patients received nivolumab or pembrolizumab. Deep sequencing of TCRB was used to follow the frequency of neoantigen-specific clonotypes in tumor resections, non-adjacent lung and cultured T-cell products. Summary of the overall study and its limitations: Some blood-derived responses might be explained by in vitro priming of naive T cells or cross-reactivity rather than by memory responses to the cancer.

V was cut back by 0 bases and J by 0 bases, leaving a gap of 11 bases between them. Including cysteine and phenylalanine, the CDR3 has 16 amino acids. The sequence is cut down to CDR3 DNA, 48 bases in frame from base 1. CDR1 MGHRA and CDR2 YSYEKL are derived from the germline V gene. This clone was found a few times. The specificity of this receptor is unknown. No quality values exist for individual bases; no much larger clone is one base distant. Library method: the immunoSEQ multiplex PCR assay. DNA was isolated with Qiagen DNeasy or QIAamp micro DNA kits and TCRB sequenced with the Adaptive Biotechnology human TCRB sequencing kit. An Illumina MiSeq was used to sequence the TCRB libraries. The original pipeline was this. TCRB sequence data were analyzed using the kit provider's software, and tumor enrichment of clonotype templates was assessed with Fisher's exact test. TCRdb carries this immuneACCESS record with in-frame sequences only. Its versions omit some clonotypes, under half of them owing to an unresolved V gene in the studies checked, with the rest unexplained. V and J calls and clone size come straight from that table; D and trimming were deduced from the DNA. This sample lists some 10,000 clones; around 66% were detected once. Roughly 14% of the sample is taken by the ten largest.

Non-adjacent lung tissue was collected from the same resection as far as possible from the malignant lesion, at least 3 cm away. This TCR was sampled from a man in his sixties with non-small cell lung cancer. Sequenced: normal lung tissue taken away from the tumor. The V gene is TRBV4-1 and the J gene is TRBJ1-1; TRBD1 is perhaps the D gene, given 6 matching bases. The nucleotides are TGCGCCAGCAGCCAAGACCTTTACAGGGTGAACACTGAAGCTTTCTTT. Its amino acids are CASSQDLYRVNTEAFF.